This TCR beta chain was identified during a study of CD8 T cells in Susac syndrome. Study-wide results and limits: By the study's own acknowledgment, its TCR sequencing and HLA analysis included relatively few individuals.

In regard to this clonotype: The target antigen is unknown.

The CDR3 consists of 14 residues. Trimming took 0 bases from V and 2 from J, leaving 6 bases between them. Reverse transcription of roughly 0.45 to 1 ug RNA used random hexamers. The immunoSEQ assay covered 54 Vbeta and 13 Jbeta segments for CDR3. TCRdb used MiXCR to reprocess the immunoSEQ multiplex PCR reads, holding one entry per CDR3 protein. The data show approximately 230,000 distinct CDR3 sequences, with about 94% seen just once and 0.06% to 0.08% held by the top ten. CD8+ and CD4+ T cells taken from blood had their TCR beta sequenced. In contrast to the negatively isolated CD8+ and CD4+ T cells, TEMRA cells were FACS-enriched.

The genes are TRBV12-3 or TRBV12-4 and TRBJ2-3, with D perhaps given as TRBD1 or TRBD2 (5 bases each). The sequence was obtained from a human donor with multiple sclerosis. What was sequenced was CD4+ T cells from PBMCs. The CDR3 nucleotides read TGTGCCAGCAGTTTAGCGGGGGACACAGATACGCAGTATTTT. It yields the protein CASSLAGDTDTQYF.